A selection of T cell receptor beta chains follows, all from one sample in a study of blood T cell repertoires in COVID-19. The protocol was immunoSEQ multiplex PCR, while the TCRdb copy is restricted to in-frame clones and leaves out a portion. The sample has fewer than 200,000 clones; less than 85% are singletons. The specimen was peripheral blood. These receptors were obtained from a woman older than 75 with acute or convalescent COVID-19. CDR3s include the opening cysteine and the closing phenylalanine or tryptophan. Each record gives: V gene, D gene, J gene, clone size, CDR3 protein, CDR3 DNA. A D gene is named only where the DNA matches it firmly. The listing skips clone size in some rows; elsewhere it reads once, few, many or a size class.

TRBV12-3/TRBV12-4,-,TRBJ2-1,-,CASSLLVVPFF,TGTGCCAGCAGTTTATTAGTCGTACCGTTCTTC
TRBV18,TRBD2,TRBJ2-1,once,CASSPPNSGRASYNEQFF,TGTGCCAGCTCACCACCGAATAGCGGGAGGGCTTCCTACAATGAGCAGTTCTTC
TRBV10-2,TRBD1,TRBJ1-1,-,CASRGTGDFTEAFF,TGCGCCAGCAGGGGGACAGGGGACTTCACTGAAGCTTTCTTT
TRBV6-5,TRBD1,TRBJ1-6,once,CAAHRDRDSPLHF,TGTGCCGCTCACCGGGACAGGGATTCACCCCTCCACTTT
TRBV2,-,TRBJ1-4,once,CASSVGVRREKLFF,TGTGCCAGCAGCGTTGGCGTTCGGCGGGAAAAACTGTTTTTT
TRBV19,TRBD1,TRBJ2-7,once,CASSIRAQGEFHEQYF,TGTGCCAGTAGTATCCGGGCCCAGGGGGAATTCCACGAGCAGTACTTC
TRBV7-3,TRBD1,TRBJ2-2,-,CANSSRAVTGGALSGELFF,TGTGCCAACAGCTCACGGGCAGTTACAGGGGGCGCGTTATCCGGGGAGCTGTTTTTT
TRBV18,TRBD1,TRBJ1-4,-,CASSPSADRGEKLFF,TGTGCCAGCTCACCGTCCGCGGACAGGGGTGAAAAACTGTTTTTT
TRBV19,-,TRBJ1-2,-,CALAVGQGGYTF,TGTGCCTTAGCCGTGGGCCAGGGCGGTTACACCTTC
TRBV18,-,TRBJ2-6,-,CASSPYGANVLTF,TGTGCCAGCTCACCATATGGGGCCAACGTCCTGACTTTC
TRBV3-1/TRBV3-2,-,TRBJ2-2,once,CASSQVGQGFGELFF,TGTGCCAGCAGCCAAGTTGGGCAGGGGTTCGGGGAGCTGTTTTTT
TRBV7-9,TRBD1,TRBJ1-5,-,CASDRDSNQPQHF,TGTGCCAGTGACAGGGACAGCAATCAGCCCCAGCATTTT
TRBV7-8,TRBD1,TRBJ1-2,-,CASSLGFKGALTF,TGTGCCAGCAGCTTAGGGTTTAAGGGGGCGCTTACCTTC
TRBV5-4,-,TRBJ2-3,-,CASSLVGKAGDTQYF,TGTGCCAGCAGCTTGGTTGGCAAAGCGGGAGATACGCAGTATTTT
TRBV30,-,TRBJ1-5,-,CAWTRDSGGNQPQHF,TGTGCCTGGACTAGGGACTCCGGGGGCAATCAGCCCCAGCATTTT
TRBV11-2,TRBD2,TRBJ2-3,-,CASSLGTSGRRDTQYF,TGTGCCAGCAGCCTCGGGACTAGCGGGAGGAGAGATACGCAGTATTTT
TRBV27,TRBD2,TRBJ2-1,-,CASSSGTTEQFF,TGTGCCAGCAGTTCGGGGACTACAGAGCAGTTCTTC
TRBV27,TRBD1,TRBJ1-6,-,CASRAAGTAFNSPLHF,TGTGCCAGCAGGGCCGCCGGGACAGCCTTTAATTCACCCCTCCACTTT
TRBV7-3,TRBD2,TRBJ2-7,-,CASSPGLASLPYEQYF,TGTGCCAGCAGCCCCGGACTAGCGTCTCTTCCCTACGAGCAGTACTTC
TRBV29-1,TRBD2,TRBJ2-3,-,CSVPRGASGSTDTQYF,TGCAGCGTCCCCAGGGGGGCTAGCGGGAGTACAGATACGCAGTATTTT
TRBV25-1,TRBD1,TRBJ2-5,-,CASSDPGTGGETQYF,TGTGCCAGCAGTGATCCCGGGACAGGGGGAGAGACCCAGTACTTC
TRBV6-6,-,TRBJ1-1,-,CASSYEGQNTEAFF,TGTGCCAGCAGTTACGAGGGTCAGAACACTGAAGCTTTCTTT
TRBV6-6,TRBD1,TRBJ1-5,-,CASSYTNTGVDQPQHF,TGTGCCAGCAGTTACACGAACACAGGGGTCGATCAGCCCCAGCATTTT
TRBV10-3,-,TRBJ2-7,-,CAISESDGGSSYEQYF,TGTGCCATCAGTGAGTCTGATGGCGGCAGCTCCTACGAGCAGTACTTC
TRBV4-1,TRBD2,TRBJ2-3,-,CASSQELAGDHTDTQYF,TGCGCCAGCAGCCAAGAACTAGCGGGAGACCACACAGATACGCAGTATTTT
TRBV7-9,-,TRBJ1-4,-,CASSPGQNNEKLFF,TGTGCCAGCAGCCCTGGACAGAACAATGAAAAACTGTTTTTT
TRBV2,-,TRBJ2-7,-,CASSDKGFTYEQYF,TGTGCCAGCAGTGATAAGGGGTTCACCTACGAGCAGTACTTC
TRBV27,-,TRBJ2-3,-,CASSLWAQASTDTQYF,TGTGCCAGCAGTTTATGGGCTCAAGCTAGCACAGATACGCAGTATTTT
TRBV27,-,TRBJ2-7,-,CASSLRQGNYEQYF,TGTGCCAGCAGTTTACGGCAGGGAAACTACGAGCAGTACTTC
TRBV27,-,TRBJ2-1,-,CASATKGTYNEQFF,TGTGCCAGCGCAACCAAAGGGACTTACAATGAGCAGTTCTTC
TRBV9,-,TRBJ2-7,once,CASSAGAGGYEQYF,TGTGCCAGCAGCGCCGGTGCCGGCGGCTACGAGCAGTACTTC
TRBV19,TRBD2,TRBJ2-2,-,CASSIALAGGSYTGELFF,TGTGCCAGTAGTATAGCACTAGCGGGAGGGTCTTACACCGGGGAGCTGTTTTTT
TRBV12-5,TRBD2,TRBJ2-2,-,CASGLTGTSGLTGELFF,TGTGCTAGTGGTTTGACCGGGACTAGCGGACTCACCGGGGAGCTGTTTTTT
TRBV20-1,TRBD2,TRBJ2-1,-,CSASPIGLAGGFDEQFF,TGCAGTGCTAGTCCAATTGGACTAGCGGGAGGGTTTGATGAGCAGTTCTTC
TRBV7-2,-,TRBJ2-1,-,CASSLPPGEQFF,TGTGCCAGCAGCTTACCTCCGGGTGAGCAGTTCTTC
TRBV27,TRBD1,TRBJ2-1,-,CASSLLQGWGEQFF,TGTGCCAGCAGTTTATTACAGGGGTGGGGTGAGCAGTTCTTC
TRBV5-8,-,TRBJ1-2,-,CASSFRQLFSNYGYTF,TGTGCCAGCAGCTTCAGACAGCTTTTTTCTAACTATGGCTACACCTTC
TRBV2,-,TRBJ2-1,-,CASSPEQGGYNEQFF,TGTGCCAGCAGCCCGGAACAGGGTGGTTACAATGAGCAGTTCTTC
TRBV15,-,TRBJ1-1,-,CATSRDLSGGAEAFF,TGTGCCACCAGCAGAGATTTAAGTGGCGGCGCTGAAGCTTTCTTT
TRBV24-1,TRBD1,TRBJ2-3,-,CATSVPGQGLTDTQYF,TGTGCCACCAGTGTACCGGGACAGGGGTTGACAGATACGCAGTATTTT
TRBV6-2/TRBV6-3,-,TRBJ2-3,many,CASSSLNQGLISTDTQYF,TGTGCCAGCAGCTCCCTAAACCAGGGATTGATTAGCACAGATACGCAGTATTTT
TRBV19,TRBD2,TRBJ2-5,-,CASSIGLAGGRETQYF,TGTGCCAGTAGTATAGGCCTAGCGGGAGGTCGAGAGACCCAGTACTTC
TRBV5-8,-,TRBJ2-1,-,CASSLTLTISYNEQFF,TGTGCCAGCAGTTTGACTCTTACTATCTCCTACAATGAGCAGTTCTTC
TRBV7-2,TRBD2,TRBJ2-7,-,CASRPGGAGSYEQYF,TGTGCCAGCAGGCCCGGGGGGGCGGGGAGCTACGAGCAGTACTTC
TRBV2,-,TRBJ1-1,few,CASSRQRNTEAFF,TGTGCCAGCAGTCGACAGAGGAACACTGAAGCTTTCTTT
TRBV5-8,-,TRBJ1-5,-,CASRAGDYGQPQHF,TGTGCCAGCAGGGCAGGGGATTACGGTCAGCCCCAGCATTTT
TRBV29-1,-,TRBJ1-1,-,CSATGSMNTEAFF,TGCAGCGCAACCGGGTCAATGAACACTGAAGCTTTCTTT
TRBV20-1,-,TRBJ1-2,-,CSASPVYGYTF,TGCAGTGCTTCTCCTGTCTATGGCTACACCTTC
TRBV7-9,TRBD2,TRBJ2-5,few,CASRRTSGRAGETQYF,TGTGCCAGCAGAAGAACTAGCGGGAGGGCCGGGGAGACCCAGTACTTC
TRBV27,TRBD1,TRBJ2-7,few,CASSFGSAGGYEQYF,TGTGCCAGCAGTTTTGGATCGGCAGGGGGCTACGAGCAGTACTTC
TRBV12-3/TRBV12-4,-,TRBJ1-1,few,CASSQQLNTEAFF,TGTGCCAGCAGTCAACAACTGAACACTGAAGCTTTCTTT